This T cell receptor (beta chain) was sequenced for a study of blood T cell repertoires in COVID-19. Study at large: PBMCs, B-cell-depleted T cells, or T cells provided the cDNA or gDNA that made up the material.

Germline lookup yields CDR1 SQVTM and CDR2 ANQGSEA. V gave up 0 bases and J gave up 5 bases; unmatched junction bases: 15. The CDR3 has 18 residues. In terms of age and location, participants ranged from roughly 18 to 90 years and lived in 24 US areas. Original handling: Nucleated cell counts were estimated from reference gene primer amplification. The table came from immunoSEQ multiplex PCR; TCRdb's copy has only in-frame clones and leaves some out. The DNA was the basis for D and trimming; V, J and clone size are from that table. The data show more than 250,000 clones, about 89% seen once. Sequencing used PBMCs or T cells enriched from blood (not recorded which). The receptor was derived from a woman aged 18-29 years who had recovered from COVID-19. The chain is built from TRBV29-1 and TRBJ2-5, with 10 bases fitting TRBD2. The chain's CDR3 is CSVEDSGLAGDEGETQYF. The CDR3 DNA reads as TGCAGCGTTGAAGATTCCGGCCTAGCGGGAGACGAGGGTGAGACCCAGTACTTC.